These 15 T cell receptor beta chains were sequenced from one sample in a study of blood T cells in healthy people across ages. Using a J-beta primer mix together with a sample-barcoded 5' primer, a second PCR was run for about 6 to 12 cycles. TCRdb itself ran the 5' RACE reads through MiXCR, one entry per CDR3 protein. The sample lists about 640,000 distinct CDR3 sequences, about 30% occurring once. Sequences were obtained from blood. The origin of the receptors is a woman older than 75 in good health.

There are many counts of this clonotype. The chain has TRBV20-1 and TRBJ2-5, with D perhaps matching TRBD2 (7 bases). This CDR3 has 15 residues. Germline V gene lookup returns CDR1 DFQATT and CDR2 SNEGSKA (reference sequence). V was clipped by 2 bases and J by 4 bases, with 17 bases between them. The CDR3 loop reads CSARRGGRLLETQYF. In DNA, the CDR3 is TGCAGTGCTAGAAGGGGGGGGCGACTTTTAGAGACCCAGTACTTC.

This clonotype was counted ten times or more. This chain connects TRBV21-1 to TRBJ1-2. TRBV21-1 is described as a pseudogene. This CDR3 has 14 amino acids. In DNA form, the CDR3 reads TGTGCCAGCAGCACACAGTGGTGTGACTATGGCTACACCTTC. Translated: CASSTQWCDYGYTF.

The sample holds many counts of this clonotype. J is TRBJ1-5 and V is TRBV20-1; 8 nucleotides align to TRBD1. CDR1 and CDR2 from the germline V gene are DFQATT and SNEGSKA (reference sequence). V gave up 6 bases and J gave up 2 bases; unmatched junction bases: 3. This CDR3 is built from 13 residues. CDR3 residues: CSAPGQGNQPQHF. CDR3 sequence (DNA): TGCAGTGCCCCGGGACAGGGCAATCAGCCCCAGCATTTT.

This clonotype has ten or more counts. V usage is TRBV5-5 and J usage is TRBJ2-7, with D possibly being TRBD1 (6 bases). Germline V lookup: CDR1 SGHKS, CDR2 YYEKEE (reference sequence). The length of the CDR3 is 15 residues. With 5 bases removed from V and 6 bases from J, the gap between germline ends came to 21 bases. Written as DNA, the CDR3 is TGTGCCAGCAGTCCAGAGGGGCAGGGGTTTGGCGAGCAGTACTTC. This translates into CASSPEGQGFGEQYF.

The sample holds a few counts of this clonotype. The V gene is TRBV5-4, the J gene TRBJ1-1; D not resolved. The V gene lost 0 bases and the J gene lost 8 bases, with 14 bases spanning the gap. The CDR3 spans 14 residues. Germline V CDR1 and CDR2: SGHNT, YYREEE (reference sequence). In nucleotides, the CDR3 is TGTGCCAGCAGCTTGGCCGGAGGAAGGTCGGAAGCTTTCTTT. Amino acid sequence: CASSLAGGRSEAFF.

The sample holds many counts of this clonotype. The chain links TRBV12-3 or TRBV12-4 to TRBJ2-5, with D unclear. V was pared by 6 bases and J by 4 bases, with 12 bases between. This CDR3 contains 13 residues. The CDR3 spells CASRRLNGETQYF. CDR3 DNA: TGTGCCAGCAGAAGATTGAATGGAGAGACCCAGTACTTC.

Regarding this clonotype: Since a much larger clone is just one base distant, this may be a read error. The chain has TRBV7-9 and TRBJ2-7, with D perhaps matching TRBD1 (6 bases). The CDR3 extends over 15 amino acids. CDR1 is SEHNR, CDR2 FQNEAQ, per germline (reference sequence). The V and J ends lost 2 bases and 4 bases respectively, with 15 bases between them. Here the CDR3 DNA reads TGTGCCAGCAGCTTACTGGCAGGGGAGTCGTACGAGCAGTACTTC. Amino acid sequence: CASSLLAGESYEQYF.

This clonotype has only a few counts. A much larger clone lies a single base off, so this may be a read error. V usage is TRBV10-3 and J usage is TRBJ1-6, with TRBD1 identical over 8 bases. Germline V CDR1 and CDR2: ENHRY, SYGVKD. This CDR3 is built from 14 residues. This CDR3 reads CAIKQGEKNSPPHF. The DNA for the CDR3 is TGTGCCATCAAACAGGGGGAGAAGAATTCACCCCCCCACTTT.

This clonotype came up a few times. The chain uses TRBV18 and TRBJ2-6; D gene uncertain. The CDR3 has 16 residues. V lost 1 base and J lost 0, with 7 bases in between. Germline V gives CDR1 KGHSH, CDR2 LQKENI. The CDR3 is CASSPQKGSGANVLTF. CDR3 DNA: TGTGCCAGCTCACCACAAAAGGGCTCTGGGGCCAACGTCCTGACTTTC.

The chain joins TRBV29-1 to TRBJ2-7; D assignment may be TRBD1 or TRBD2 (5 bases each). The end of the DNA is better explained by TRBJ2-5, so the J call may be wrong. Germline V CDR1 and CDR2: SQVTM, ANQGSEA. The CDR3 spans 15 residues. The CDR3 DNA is TGCAGCGTTGAAGGAGGGGCGCGGTGGCTGGAGACCCAGTACTTC. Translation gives CSVEGGARWLETQYF.

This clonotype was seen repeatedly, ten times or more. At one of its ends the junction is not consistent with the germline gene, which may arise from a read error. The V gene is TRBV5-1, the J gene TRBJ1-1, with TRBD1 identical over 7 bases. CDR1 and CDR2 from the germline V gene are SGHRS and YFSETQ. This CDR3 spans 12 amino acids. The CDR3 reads CASRTGNTEAFF. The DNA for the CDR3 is TGTGCCAGCCGGACAGGGAACACTGAAGCTTTCTTT.

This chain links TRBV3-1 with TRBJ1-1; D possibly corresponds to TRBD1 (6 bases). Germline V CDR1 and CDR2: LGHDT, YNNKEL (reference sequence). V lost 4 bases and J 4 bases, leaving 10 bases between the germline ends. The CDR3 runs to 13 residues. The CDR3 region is CASSRKQGTEAFF. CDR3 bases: TGTGCCAGCAGCCGAAAACAGGGCACTGAAGCTTTCTTT.

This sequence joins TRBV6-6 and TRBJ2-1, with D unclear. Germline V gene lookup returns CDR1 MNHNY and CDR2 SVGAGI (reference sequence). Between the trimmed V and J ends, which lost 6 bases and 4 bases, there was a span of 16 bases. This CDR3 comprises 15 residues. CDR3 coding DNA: TGTGCCAGCAGCCCCGGGCCCTCCCTATACAATGAGCAGTTCTTC. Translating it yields CASSPGPSLYNEQFF.

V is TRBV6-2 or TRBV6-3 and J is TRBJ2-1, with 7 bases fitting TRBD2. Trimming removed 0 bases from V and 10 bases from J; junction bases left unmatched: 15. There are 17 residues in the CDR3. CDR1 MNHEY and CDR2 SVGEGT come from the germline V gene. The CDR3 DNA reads TGTGCCAGCAGTTACTCGGGGCGGGGGACCCATCTCGGGGAGCAGTTCTTC. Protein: CASSYSGRGTHLGEQFF.

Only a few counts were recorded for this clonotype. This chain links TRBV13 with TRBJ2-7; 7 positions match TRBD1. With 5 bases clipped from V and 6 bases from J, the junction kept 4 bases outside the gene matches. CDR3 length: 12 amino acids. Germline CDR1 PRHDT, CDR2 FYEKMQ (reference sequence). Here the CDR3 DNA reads TGTGCCAGCAGCGTGACAGGGCGCGAGCAGTACTTC. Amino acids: CASSVTGREQYF.